This T cell receptor (beta chain) was profiled in a study of graft-versus-host responses after intestinal transplantation. General study findings and limits: GvH clonotypes were identified within recipient marrow, with a subset emerging first in ileum or blood.

Sequencing was performed with immunoSEQ multiplex PCR; in TCRdb, only in-frame clones are kept and a portion is missing. The sample holds roughly 46,000 clones, about 93% seen once. The ends lost 0 bases at V and 4 bases at J; junction bases unmatched: 5. Germline CDR1 is SGHRS and CDR2 is YFSETQ. The CDR3 extends over 16 amino acids. In the case of this clone: Its specificity is unknown.

The V gene is TRBV5-1, the J gene TRBJ2-1; 9 bases align to TRBD1. This sequence was found in a human patient who received an intestinal transplant, so some T cells may come from the graft donor. Source: PBMCs, taken about 120 weeks after a first intestinal transplant, on the day of a second. The CDR3 sequence: CASSLGDRAMYNEQFF. Written as DNA, the CDR3 is TGCGCCAGCAGCTTGGGGGACAGGGCTATGTACAATGAGCAGTTCTTC.